This T cell receptor (beta chain) derives from a study of control samples from healthy donors and cancer patients. With 1 base removed from V and 4 bases from J, the gap between germline ends came to 6 bases. The CDR3 totals 13 residues. The V gene's germline CDR1 is SGHTA and CDR2 FQGNSA. Generated by immunoSEQ multiplex PCR, the TCRdb table keeps only in-frame clones and is missing some. The table shows nearly 200,000 clones, with 91% occurring only once. The sequence was obtained from a man aged 25 to 40 in good health. Source material: blood. The V gene is TRBV7-2, the J gene TRBJ2-3; no reliable D call. The CDR3 loop is CASSLGSPDTQYF. Here the CDR3 DNA reads TGTGCCAGCAGCTTAGGCAGCCCAGATACGCAGTATTTT.